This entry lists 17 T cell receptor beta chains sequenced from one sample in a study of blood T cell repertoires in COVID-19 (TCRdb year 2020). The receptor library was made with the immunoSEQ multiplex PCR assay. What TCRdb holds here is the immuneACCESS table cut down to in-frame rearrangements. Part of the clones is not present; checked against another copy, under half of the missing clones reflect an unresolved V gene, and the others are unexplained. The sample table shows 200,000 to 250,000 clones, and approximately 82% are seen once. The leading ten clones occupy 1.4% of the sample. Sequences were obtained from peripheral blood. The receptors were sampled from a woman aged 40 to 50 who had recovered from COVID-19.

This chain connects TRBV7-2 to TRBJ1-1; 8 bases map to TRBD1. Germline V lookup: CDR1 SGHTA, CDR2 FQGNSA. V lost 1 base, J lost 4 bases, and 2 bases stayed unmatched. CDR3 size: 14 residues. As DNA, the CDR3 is TGTGCCAGCAGCTTAGAACAGGGGGGCACTGAAGCTTTCTTT. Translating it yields CASSLEQGGTEAFF.

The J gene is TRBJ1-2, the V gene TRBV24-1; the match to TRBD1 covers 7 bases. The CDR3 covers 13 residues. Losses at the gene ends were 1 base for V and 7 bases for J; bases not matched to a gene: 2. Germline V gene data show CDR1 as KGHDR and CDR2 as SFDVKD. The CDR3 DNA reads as TGTGCCACCAGTGATTTAGGGGGCCGTGGCTACACCTTC. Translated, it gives CATSDLGGRGYTF.

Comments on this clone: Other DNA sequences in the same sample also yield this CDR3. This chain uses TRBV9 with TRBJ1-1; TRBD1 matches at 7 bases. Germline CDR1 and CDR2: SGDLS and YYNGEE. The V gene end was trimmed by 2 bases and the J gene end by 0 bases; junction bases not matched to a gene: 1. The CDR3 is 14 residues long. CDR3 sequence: CASSVQGVNTEAFF. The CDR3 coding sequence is TGTGCCAGCAGCGTGCAGGGGGTGAACACTGAAGCTTTCTTT.

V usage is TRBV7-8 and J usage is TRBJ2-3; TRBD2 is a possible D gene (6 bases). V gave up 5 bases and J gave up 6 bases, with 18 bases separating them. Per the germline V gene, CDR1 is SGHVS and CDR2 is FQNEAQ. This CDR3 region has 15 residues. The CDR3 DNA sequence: TGTGCCAGCAGCCACCGGACGGGGGTGGGGGATACGCAGTATTTT. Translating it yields CASSHRTGVGDTQYF.

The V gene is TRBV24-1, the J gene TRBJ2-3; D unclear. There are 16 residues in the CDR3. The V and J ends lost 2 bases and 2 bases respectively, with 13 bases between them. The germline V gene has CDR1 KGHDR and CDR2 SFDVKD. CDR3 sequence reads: CATSDSGQAYTDTQYF. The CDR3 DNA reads TGTGCCACCAGTGATTCTGGGCAGGCCTACACAGATACGCAGTATTTT.

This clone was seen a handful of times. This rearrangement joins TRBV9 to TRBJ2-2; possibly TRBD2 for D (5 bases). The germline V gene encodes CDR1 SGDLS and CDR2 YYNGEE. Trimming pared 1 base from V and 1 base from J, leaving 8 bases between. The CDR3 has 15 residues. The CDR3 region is CASSVTGENTGELFF. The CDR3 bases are TGTGCCAGCAGCGTAACCGGGGAGAACACCGGGGAGCTGTTTTTT.

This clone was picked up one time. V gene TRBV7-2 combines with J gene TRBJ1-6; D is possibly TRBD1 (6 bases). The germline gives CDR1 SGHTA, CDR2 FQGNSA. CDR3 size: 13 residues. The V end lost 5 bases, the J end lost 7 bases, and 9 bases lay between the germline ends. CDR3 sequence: CASSDTGNSPLHF. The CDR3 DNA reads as TGTGCCAGCAGCGACACAGGGAATTCACCCCTCCACTTT.

Written as DNA, the CDR3 is TGCGCCAGCAGTACCGCGACAGGGGACGAGCAGTACTTC. Translated: CASSTATGDEQYF. This chain links TRBV10-1 with TRBJ2-7, with TRBD1 matching over 8 bases. V was pared by 5 bases and J by 5 bases, with 5 bases of the junction left unmatched. Germline CDR1 reads WNHNN; CDR2 reads SYGVQD (reference sequence). This CDR3 is built from 13 residues.

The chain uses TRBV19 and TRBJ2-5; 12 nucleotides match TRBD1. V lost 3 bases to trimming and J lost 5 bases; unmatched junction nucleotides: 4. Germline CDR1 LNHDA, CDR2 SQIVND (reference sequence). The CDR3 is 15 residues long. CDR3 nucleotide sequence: TGTGCCAGTAGTATCCGGGACAGGGGGCCGGAGACCCAGTACTTC. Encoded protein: CASSIRDRGPETQYF.

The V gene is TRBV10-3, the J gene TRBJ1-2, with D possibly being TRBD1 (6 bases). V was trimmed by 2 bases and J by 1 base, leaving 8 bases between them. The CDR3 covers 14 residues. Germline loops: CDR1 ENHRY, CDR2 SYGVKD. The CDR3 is CAISEGGSNYGYTF. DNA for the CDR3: TGTGCCATCAGTGAGGGGGGCAGTAACTATGGCTACACCTTC.

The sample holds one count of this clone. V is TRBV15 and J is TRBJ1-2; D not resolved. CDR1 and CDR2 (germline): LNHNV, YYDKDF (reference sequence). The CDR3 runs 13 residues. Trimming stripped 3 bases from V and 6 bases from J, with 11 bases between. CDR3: CATSRDSLNGYTF. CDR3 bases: TGTGCCACCAGCAGGGACTCTTTGAATGGCTACACCTTC.

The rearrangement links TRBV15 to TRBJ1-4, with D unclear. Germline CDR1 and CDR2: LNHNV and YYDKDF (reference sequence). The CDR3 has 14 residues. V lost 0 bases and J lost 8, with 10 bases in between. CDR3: CATSRDLTREKLFF. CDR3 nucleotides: TGTGCCACCAGCAGAGATTTAACACGCGAAAAACTGTTTTTT. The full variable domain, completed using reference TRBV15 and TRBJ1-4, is DAMVIQNPRYQVTQFGKPVTLSCSQTLNHNVMYWYQQKSSQAPKLLFHYYDKDFNNEADTPDNFQSRRPNTSFCFLDIRSPGLGDTAMYLCATSRDLTREKLFFGSGTQLSVL.

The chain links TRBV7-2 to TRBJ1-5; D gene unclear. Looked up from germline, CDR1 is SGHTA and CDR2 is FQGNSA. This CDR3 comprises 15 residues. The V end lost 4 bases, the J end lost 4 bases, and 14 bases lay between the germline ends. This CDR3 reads CASSSSALANQPQHF. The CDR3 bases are TGTGCCAGCAGCTCGTCGGCTTTAGCAAATCAGCCCCAGCATTTT.

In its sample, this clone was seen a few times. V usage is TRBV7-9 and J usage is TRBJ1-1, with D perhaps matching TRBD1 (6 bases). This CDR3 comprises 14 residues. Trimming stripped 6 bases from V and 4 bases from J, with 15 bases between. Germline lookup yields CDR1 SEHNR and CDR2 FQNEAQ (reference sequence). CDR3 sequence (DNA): TGTGCCAGCAGTCGAGAGACAGGTCCCACTGAAGCTTTCTTT. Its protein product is CASSRETGPTEAFF.

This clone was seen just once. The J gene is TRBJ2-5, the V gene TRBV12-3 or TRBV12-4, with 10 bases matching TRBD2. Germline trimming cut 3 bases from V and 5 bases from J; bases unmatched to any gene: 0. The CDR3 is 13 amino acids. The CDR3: CASSFSGGETQYF. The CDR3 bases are TGTGCCAGCAGTTTTAGCGGGGGGGAGACCCAGTACTTC.

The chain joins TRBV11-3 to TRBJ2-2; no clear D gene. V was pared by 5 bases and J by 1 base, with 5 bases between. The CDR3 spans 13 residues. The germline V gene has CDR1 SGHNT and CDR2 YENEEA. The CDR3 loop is CASSVQNTGELFF. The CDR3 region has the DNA TGTGCCAGCAGCGTACAGAACACCGGGGAGCTGTTTTTT.

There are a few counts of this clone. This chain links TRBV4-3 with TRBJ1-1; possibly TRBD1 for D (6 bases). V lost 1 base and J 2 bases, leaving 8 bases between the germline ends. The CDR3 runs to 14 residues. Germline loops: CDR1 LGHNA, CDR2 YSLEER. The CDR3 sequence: CASSQADRNTEAFF. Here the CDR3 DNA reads TGCGCCAGCAGCCAAGCGGACAGAAACACTGAAGCTTTCTTT.